Shown below are 25 T cell receptor beta chains from a single sample sequenced in a study of beta chain features in type 1 diabetes. Expressed TCRB transcripts were sequenced after all isolated RNA was converted to cDNA. This table comes from immunoSEQ multiplex PCR, and its TCRdb copy is limited to in-frame clones, with some not included. Found here are approximately 250,000 clones, 9.6% of them singletons; the top ten hold around 0.037%. Input material: naive CD4+ T cells from blood. These receptors were collected from a woman between 18 and 29 years old in good health.

This clone was counted a few times. The rearrangement uses TRBV6-6 and TRBJ2-7; possibly TRBD1 for D (6 bases). The CDR3 is made up of 16 amino acids. Germline V gene lookup returns CDR1 MNHNY and CDR2 SVGAGI (reference sequence). Trimming left V 0 bases short and J 5 bases short, with 17 bases between. The CDR3 region has the DNA TGTGCCAGCAGTTACTCCGCGACAGGTGACGCTCACGAGCAGTACTTC. The encoded protein is CASSYSATGDAHEQYF.

This chain joins TRBV6-6 and TRBJ2-7; D remains unclear. The CDR3 consists of 13 residues. The V gene lost 5 bases and the J gene lost 3 bases, with 11 bases spanning the gap. The germline V gene has CDR1 MNHNY and CDR2 SVGAGI (reference sequence). The CDR3 sequence is CASSRLPFYEQYF. CDR3 DNA sequence: TGTGCCAGCAGTCGTCTACCATTCTACGAGCAGTACTTC.

J is TRBJ2-2 and V is TRBV30, with TRBD2 matching 10 bases. The CDR3 covers 16 residues. V shed 3 bases, J shed 4 bases, and the junction held 8 bases outside the gene matches. Germline-derived CDR1 and CDR2 are GTSNPN and SVGIG (reference sequence). CDR3 loop: CAWRRTSGTGTGELFF. The CDR3 DNA sequence: TGTGCCTGGAGACGGACTAGCGGTACCGGCACCGGGGAGCTGTTTTTT.

The chain links TRBV29-1 to TRBJ1-1; the D is unclear. Germline V gives CDR1 SQVTM, CDR2 ANQGSEA. V dropped 7 bases and J dropped 1 base, with 13 bases sitting between them. This CDR3 has 13 amino acids. The chain's CDR3 is CSAVMGGNTEAFF. CDR3 nucleotide sequence: TGCAGCGCCGTTATGGGAGGGAACACTGAAGCTTTCTTT. Full variable domain (remainder filled in from reference TRBV29-1 and TRBJ1-1): SAVISQKPSRDICQRGTSLTIQCQVDSQVTMMFWYRQQPGQSLTLIATANQGSEATYESGFVIDKFPISRPNLTFSTLTVSNMSPEDSSIYLCSAVMGGNTEAFFGQGTRLTVV.

This clone has more than one count but fewer than ten. Here the CDR3 DNA reads TGTGCCAGTAGTATCCGCGGCATAGACGGCTACACCTTC. It specifies CASSIRGIDGYTF. This chain uses TRBV19 with TRBJ1-2; D uncertain. Trimming shortened V by 3 bases and J by 8 bases, and 13 bases separated the two germline ends. The CDR3 runs 13 residues. Looked up from germline, CDR1 is LNHDA and CDR2 is SQIVND (reference sequence).

V and J are TRBV18 and TRBJ2-3; maybe TRBD1 (5 bases). Germline loops: CDR1 KGHSH, CDR2 LQKENI. Trimming stripped 4 bases from V and 0 bases from J, with 14 bases between. The CDR3 extends over 16 amino acids. The CDR3: CASSQMWTSSTDTQYF. CDR3 nucleotide sequence: TGTGCCAGCTCACAGATGTGGACAAGTAGCACAGATACGCAGTATTTT.

This clone was found a few times. V and J are TRBV30 and TRBJ1-4, with 8 bases identical to TRBD1. Germline V gives CDR1 GTSNPN, CDR2 SVGIG (reference sequence). The CDR3 totals 14 residues. The V and J ends lost 1 base and 3 bases, in that order; junction bases with no gene match: 1. The CDR3 is CAWSGTGPNEKLFF. CDR3 DNA sequence: TGTGCCTGGAGTGGGACAGGGCCTAATGAAAAACTGTTTTTT.

For the CDR3, the DNA is TGTGCCAGCAGCGTAGGTTCTAGCGGGCGCTACAATGAGCAGTTCTTC. Its translation is CASSVGSSGRYNEQFF. The V gene is TRBV9, the J gene TRBJ2-1; TRBD2 agrees at 8 bases. The CDR3 runs 16 residues. V lost 0 bases, J lost 3 bases, and 5 bases stayed unmatched. The germline V gene has CDR1 SGDLS and CDR2 YYNGEE.

This clone was detected a few times. The chain uses TRBV6-6 and TRBJ2-3; 8 bases agree with TRBD2. With V trimmed by 2 bases and J by 4 bases, 8 bases remained unmatched. In germline, CDR1 is MNHNY, CDR2 SVGAGI (reference sequence). There are 16 residues in the CDR3. The CDR3 DNA reads TGTGCCAGCAGTTACATTGGACTAGCTGTCCCAGATACGCAGTATTTT. It yields the protein CASSYIGLAVPDTQYF.

The chain uses TRBV18 and TRBJ1-1; 9 bases match TRBD1. Germline values: CDR1 KGHSH, CDR2 LQKENI. The junction had 10 bases not matched to a gene; V was cut back by 6 bases and J by 5 bases. The CDR3 contains 15 residues. This CDR3 reads CASSPKQGAPTEAFF. As DNA, the CDR3 is TGTGCCAGCTCCCCAAAACAGGGGGCGCCGACTGAAGCTTTCTTT.

The rearrangement joins TRBV5-1 to TRBJ2-2; 9 nucleotides line up with TRBD1. V gave up 2 bases and J gave up 1 base; unmatched junction bases: 3. Germline CDR1 SGHRS, CDR2 YFSETQ. The CDR3 covers 16 residues. The CDR3 sequence: CASSFRTGVNTGELFF. For the CDR3, the DNA is TGCGCCAGCAGCTTCCGGACAGGGGTGAACACCGGGGAGCTGTTTTTT.

This clone occurred a few times. The chain joins TRBV6-1 to TRBJ2-5, with 7 bases fitting TRBD1. Germline assignment: CDR1 MNHNS and CDR2 SASEGT. The CDR3 sequence is 14 residues long. V lost 6 bases to trimming and J lost 4 bases; unmatched junction nucleotides: 8. The CDR3 reads CASSVTGDGETQYF. CDR3 bases: TGTGCCAGCAGCGTTACAGGGGACGGAGAGACCCAGTACTTC.

CDR3 DNA: TGTGCCAGCAGTCGCTCGACGACAGCGAGCTCCTACAATGAGCAGTTCTTC. Its protein is CASSRSTTASSYNEQFF. The rearrangement joins TRBV27 to TRBJ2-1; D perhaps matches TRBD1 (5 bases). The CDR3 has 17 amino acids. V was clipped by 5 bases and J by 0 bases, with 17 bases between them. Germline V lookup: CDR1 MNHEY, CDR2 SMNVEV (reference sequence).

This chain connects TRBV4-1 to TRBJ2-2; tentatively, D is TRBD2 (7 bases). Trimming stripped 0 bases from V and 5 bases from J, with 13 bases between. Germline V gives CDR1 MGHRA, CDR2 YSYEKL. The CDR3 is 16 residues long. CDR3 amino acids: CASSQDPGGRTGELFF. In DNA form, the CDR3 reads TGCGCCAGCAGCCAAGATCCCGGGGGGCGGACCGGGGAGCTGTTTTTT.

This chain joins TRBV5-6 and TRBJ1-4; weak D call: TRBD1 (6 bases). Trimming took off 4 bases at V and 7 bases at J, with 11 bases between the two ends. The germline CDR1 and CDR2 sequences are SGHDT and YYEEEE. CDR3 length: 13 amino acids. CDR3 in DNA: TGTGCCAGCAGCCGGGGACACGGTGAAAAACTGTTTTTT. This codes for CASSRGHGEKLFF.

This clone occurred a few times. The chain is built from TRBV25-1 and TRBJ2-2; TRBD1 is a possible D gene (5 bases). CDR1 is MGHDK and CDR2 is SYGVNS in the germline V gene. CDR3 length equals 12 residues. Trimming stripped 8 bases from V and 4 bases from J, with 8 bases between. CDR3 coding DNA: TGTGCCAGCCGCAGGGCCACCGGGGAGCTGTTTTTT. It is translated as CASRRATGELFF.

The CDR3 here is CASRRVQNTGELFF. The CDR3 DNA reads as TGCGCCAGCAGGCGGGTCCAGAACACCGGGGAGCTGTTTTTT. This sequence joins TRBV5-1 and TRBJ2-2; D possibly corresponds to TRBD2 (5 bases). The CDR3 loop spans 14 amino acids. Trimming left V 5 bases short and J 1 base short, with 9 bases between. Looked up from germline, CDR1 is SGHRS and CDR2 is YFSETQ. Based on the CDR3 plus reference TRBV5-1 and TRBJ2-2, the full variable domain is KAGVTQTPRYLIKTRGQQVTLSCSPISGHRSVSWYQQTPGQGLQFLFEYFSETQRNKGNFPGRFSGRQFSNSRSEMNVSTLELGDSALYLCASRRVQNTGELFFGEGSRLTVL.

The chain recombines TRBV2 with TRBJ1-1; 8 nucleotides line up with TRBD1. Trimming cost V 6 bases and J 3 bases; bases outside gene matches: 6. CDR1 is SNHLY and CDR2 is FYNNEI in the germline V gene. The CDR3 runs to 14 residues. The CDR3: CASSGRGPDTEAFF. As DNA, the CDR3 is TGTGCCAGCAGCGGCAGGGGGCCCGACACTGAAGCTTTCTTT.

The chain joins TRBV7-8 to TRBJ2-3, with 14 bases that match TRBD2. The CDR3 is 19 residues long. The V gene's germline CDR1 is SGHVS and CDR2 FQNEAQ. J gave up 1 base and V 5 bases, and 11 bases lay outside the gene matches. The CDR3 region is CASSTSGGLAGDRTDTQYF. CDR3 coding DNA: TGTGCCAGCAGCACTAGCGGGGGACTAGCGGGAGACCGCACAGATACGCAGTATTTT.

The chain employs TRBV9 and TRBJ2-2; 13 nucleotides agree with TRBD2. J gave up 6 bases and V 3 bases, and 8 bases lay outside the gene matches. The CDR3 is 17 residues long. Per the germline V gene, CDR1 is SGDLS and CDR2 is YYNGEE. CDR3 DNA: TGTGCCAGCAGCGCTCTATGGACTAGCGGGAGCGCCGGGGAGCTGTTTTTT. Its translation is CASSALWTSGSAGELFF.

This clone was observed a handful of times. This chain connects TRBV9 to TRBJ2-1; D is undetermined. Germline V CDR1 and CDR2: SGDLS, YYNGEE. This CDR3 has 15 amino acids. V lost 0 bases and J 2 bases, leaving 9 bases between the germline ends. The CDR3 protein is CASSVDSTAYNEQFF. As DNA, the CDR3 is TGTGCCAGCAGCGTAGATTCGACTGCCTACAATGAGCAGTTCTTC.

This clone was counted between two and nine times. The V gene is TRBV5-4, the J gene TRBJ1-1, with unresolved D. V lost 3 bases and J 2 bases, leaving 17 bases between the germline ends. Germline V lookup: CDR1 SGHNT, CDR2 YYREEE (reference sequence). The CDR3 contains 16 residues. CDR3 protein: CASSSPGRGRNTEAFF. The CDR3 coding sequence is TGTGCCAGCAGCTCTCCGGGCCGAGGGCGAAACACTGAAGCTTTCTTT. The variable domain in full, with the rest retrieved from reference TRBV5-4 and TRBJ1-1, is ETGVTQSPTHLIKTRGQQVTLRCSSQSGHNTVSWYQQALGQGPQFIFQYYREEENGRGNFPPRFSGLQFPNYSSELNVNALELDDSALYLCASSSPGRGRNTEAFFGQGTRLTVV.

In its sample, this clone was seen a few times. The gene calls are TRBV6-5 and TRBJ2-3; D is perhaps TRBD1 (5 bases). V was cut by 0 bases and J by 0 bases, with 10 bases left in between. Germline values: CDR1 MNHEY, CDR2 SVGAGI. The CDR3 length is 16 residues. The CDR3 here is CASSYSTAPSTDTQYF. In nucleotides, the CDR3 is TGTGCCAGCAGTTACTCGACAGCGCCTAGCACAGATACGCAGTATTTT.

This clone came up a few times. This rearrangement joins TRBV30 to TRBJ1-5, with no clear D. CDR3 length: 13 amino acids. From germline, CDR1 is GTSNPN and CDR2 SVGIG (reference sequence). Trimming left V 3 bases short and J 9 bases short, with 15 bases between. CDR3 in DNA: TGTGCCTGGAGCGAAACAGCCCACGGGCCCCAGCATTTT. This codes for CAWSETAHGPQHF.

The rearrangement uses TRBV2 and TRBJ2-6; D is ambiguous. Looked up from germline, CDR1 is SNHLY and CDR2 is FYNNEI. V was cut by 5 bases and J by 0 bases, with 5 bases left in between. This CDR3 contains 14 residues. The CDR3 protein is CASSPSSGANVLTF. CDR3 in DNA: TGTGCCAGCAGTCCCAGCTCTGGGGCCAACGTCCTGACTTTC.